This TCR beta chain was identified in a study of OX40 agonist ivuxolimab in advanced cancers. Turning to the study itself: Eligibility admitted prior anti-PD-1, anti-PD-L1 or anti-CTLA-4 therapy; approximately 40% had some.

Between the trimmed V and J ends, which lost 5 bases and 5 bases, there was a span of 25 bases. CDR1 is SEHNR and CDR2 is FQNEAQ in the germline V gene (reference sequence). The CDR3 consists of 17 residues. The table came from immunoSEQ multiplex PCR; TCRdb's copy has only in-frame clones and leaves some out. Of over 45,000 clones in the sample, approximately 85% are singletons; the top ten hold 9.9%. V usage is TRBV7-9 and J usage is TRBJ2-7; D tentatively reads TRBD1 or TRBD2 (5 bases each). The sample in question was CD4+ or CD8+ T cells sorted from blood, obtained in a trial of the OX40 agonist ivuxolimab. This sequence originates from an adult with an advanced solid tumor such as melanoma, head and neck, liver or kidney cancer. The CDR3 nucleotides are TGTGCCAGCAGCCATCCGCCCTCAGGGACCTCCGACCACGAGCAGTACTTC. It translates to CASSHPPSGTSDHEQYF. Supplemented by reference TRBV7-9 and TRBJ2-7, the full variable domain reads DTGVSQNPRHKITKRGQNVTFRCDPISEHNRLYWYRQTLGQGPEFLTYFQNEAQLEKSRLLSDRFSAERPKGSFSTLEIQRTEQGDSAMYLCASSHPPSGTSDHEQYFGPGTRLTVT.